Below, 30 T cell receptor beta chains from the same sample are listed, as sequenced in a study of Graves' ophthalmopathy and Graves' hyperthyroidism. TCR beta CDR3 regions were amplified from RNA transcripts. Scientists carried out first-round RT-PCR using HTBI primers and then a second-round multiplex PCR. Via MiXCR, TCRdb re-called the multiplex PCR reads, giving one row per CDR3 protein. The repertoire holds some 750,000 distinct CDR3 sequences, with 35% to 50% as singletons. Source material: peripheral blood. These receptors came from an adult man with Graves' ophthalmopathy.

The gene calls are TRBV25-1 and TRBJ2-5; D is unclear. The CDR3 sequence is 14 residues long. CDR1 and CDR2 from the germline V gene are MGHDK and SYGVNS. V was cut by 6 bases and J by 5 bases, with 16 bases left in between. The CDR3 sequence is CASRDRLGRETQYF. The CDR3 DNA is TGTGCCAGCAGGGATAGGCTTGGGCGGGAGACCCAGTACTTC.

A few counts support this clonotype. The gene calls are TRBV20-1 and TRBJ1-2, with TRBD1 identical over 7 bases. The ends lost 4 bases at V and 0 bases at J; junction bases unmatched: 2. The CDR3 contains 13 residues. CDR1 and CDR2 (germline): DFQATT, SNEGSKA (reference sequence). CDR3 nucleotide sequence: TGCAGTGCTACCGGGACAGCTAACTATGGCTACACCTTC. It specifies CSATGTANYGYTF.

In this sample, this clonotype turned up many times. The chain carries TRBV20-1 and TRBJ1-5; no firm D call. CDR3 length: 12 amino acids. CDR1 DFQATT and CDR2 SNEGSKA come from the germline V gene (reference sequence). V shed 3 bases and J shed 6 bases, with 9 bases lying between them. The CDR3 is CSARSRSQPQHF. The CDR3 DNA reads TGCAGTGCTAGGAGTCGAAGTCAGCCCCAGCATTTT.

This clonotype appeared a few times. The chain links TRBV6-5 to TRBJ2-6; 10 bases agree with TRBD1. Germline V gives CDR1 MNHEY, CDR2 SVGAGI. There are 17 residues in the CDR3. The V and J ends lost 6 bases and 1 base, in that order; junction bases with no gene match: 6. CDR3 in amino acids: CASSVDRGQSGANVLTF. CDR3 bases: TGTGCCAGCAGCGTCGACAGGGGGCAATCTGGGGCCAACGTCCTGACTTTC.

The chain is built from TRBV19 and TRBJ2-7; D perhaps matches TRBD1 (5 bases). The CDR3 is 13 residues long. The germline V gene encodes CDR1 LNHDA and CDR2 SQIVND (reference sequence). Trimming took 3 bases from V and 3 from J, leaving 9 bases between them. The CDR3: CASSIAGHYEQYF. The CDR3 coding sequence is TGTGCCAGTAGTATCGCAGGACACTACGAGCAGTACTTC.

The V call is TRBV25-1, the J call TRBJ2-7; D uncertain. V was cut by 8 bases and J by 3 bases, with 14 bases left in between. Per germline, CDR1 MGHDK and CDR2 SYGVNS. This CDR3 is 13 amino acids long. The CDR3 reads CASEHGGIYEQYF. For the CDR3, the DNA is TGTGCCAGCGAGCACGGTGGAATCTACGAGCAGTACTTC.

This clonotype was observed many times. This chain links TRBV7-9 with TRBJ1-5; D possibly corresponds to TRBD1 (6 bases). The CDR3 runs 14 residues. Germline V gene lookup returns CDR1 SEHNR and CDR2 FQNEAQ (reference sequence). V lost 5 bases to trimming and J lost 7 bases, with 15 bases between them. The CDR3 DNA reads as TGTGCCAGCAGCCGAGACCGTCAGGGGCAGCCCCAGCATTTT. This codes for CASSRDRQGQPQHF.

This clonotype was recorded a few times. This rearrangement joins TRBV29-1 to TRBJ1-1, with a weak D call TRBD1 (6 bases). From germline, CDR1 is SQVTM and CDR2 ANQGSEA. This CDR3 region has 17 residues. This CDR3 is CSTMGAGGDHMNTEAFF. CDR3 coding DNA: TGCAGTACAATGGGGGCTGGGGGGGATCACATGAACACTGAAGCTTTCTTT.

This clonotype was seen ten or more times. The chain recombines TRBV9 with TRBJ1-3; D perhaps matches TRBD1 (5 bases). Trimming removed 0 bases from V and 4 bases from J, with 8 bases in between. Germline lookup yields CDR1 SGDLS and CDR2 YYNGEE. This CDR3 has 14 amino acids. CDR3 in DNA: TGTGCCAGCAGCGTAGTAGGGACCGGAAACACCATATATTTT. This encodes CASSVVGTGNTIYF.

The chain carries TRBV11-3 and TRBJ2-7; TRBD1 matches at 7 bases. Germline V gives CDR1 SGHNT, CDR2 YENEEA. The CDR3 has 13 residues. V trimming: 5 bases; J trimming: 5 bases; junction bases outside the gene matches: 6. CDR3 nucleotides: TGTGCCAGCAGCCAAGGGGGCATGGACGAGCAGTACTTC. Translated: CASSQGGMDEQYF.

The chain uses TRBV19 and TRBJ1-5, with a tentative D call TRBD1 (6 bases). CDR1 is LNHDA and CDR2 is SQIVND in the germline V gene (reference sequence). Trimming left V 11 bases short and J 10 bases short, with 15 bases between. The CDR3 consists of 11 residues. The CDR3 bases are TGTGCCGCCGGGGGCTTGGGACCCCAGCATTTT. It specifies CAAGGLGPQHF.

This clonotype was seen at least ten times. The chain carries TRBV29-1 and TRBJ1-2; tentatively, D is TRBD1 (6 bases). The V gene lost 5 bases and the J gene lost 4 bases, with 11 bases spanning the gap. Germline loops: CDR1 SQVTM, CDR2 ANQGSEA. The CDR3 runs to 12 residues. The CDR3 loop is CSVRGQIYGYTF. CDR3 in DNA: TGCAGCGTTCGAGGACAGATCTATGGCTACACCTTC.

The sample holds a few counts of this clonotype. Compared with germline, one end of the junction differs, possibly owing to a read error. This chain joins TRBV11-2 and TRBJ1-2; tentatively, D is TRBD1 (6 bases). This CDR3 is built from 17 residues. CDR1 and CDR2 from the germline V gene are SGHAT and FQNNGV. The chain's CDR3 is CASSQEVLTGSFYGYTF. The CDR3 nucleotides read TGCGCCAGCAGCCAAGAAGTCTTGACAGGTTCCTTCTATGGCTACACCTTC.

V gene TRBV2 combines with J gene TRBJ1-1; D possibly corresponds to TRBD1 (6 bases). V shed 6 bases and J shed 0 bases, with 17 bases lying between them. Germline V gives CDR1 SNHLY, CDR2 FYNNEI. The CDR3 is 16 amino acids. The CDR3 DNA sequence: TGTGCCAGCAGCAAAAACCGGGACACCTTGAACACTGAAGCTTTCTTT. Translating it yields CASSKNRDTLNTEAFF.

V gene TRBV19 combines with J gene TRBJ2-7, with D perhaps being TRBD1 or TRBD2 (5 bases each). The J call may not be correct, given that the DNA end is closer to TRBJ2-1. CDR1 is LNHDA, CDR2 SQIVND, per germline (reference sequence). The length of the CDR3 is 15 residues. CDR3: CASSLPGPIHNEQFF. The CDR3 nucleotides read TGTGCCAGTAGTCTACCGGGACCAATTCACAATGAGCAGTTCTTC.

This clonotype was detected a few times. The chain joins TRBV4-1 to TRBJ1-1; no clear D. V was cut by 2 bases and J by 0 bases, with 16 bases left in between. The CDR3 spans 17 residues. Germline CDR1 reads MGHRA; CDR2 reads YSYEKL. CDR3 sequence reads: CASSQPFGHNMNTEAFF. The CDR3 nucleotides read TGCGCCAGCAGCCAACCATTCGGGCATAACATGAACACTGAAGCTTTCTTT.

This clonotype has just one count. At one of its ends the junction is not consistent with the germline gene, which may arise from a read error. The chain combines TRBV24-1 with TRBJ2-5; D may be TRBD1 (5 bases). CDR1 is KGHDR, CDR2 SFDVKD, per germline. This CDR3 has 14 residues. The CDR3 DNA reads as TGTGCCAGCAGTCGTAGACAGAACCAAGAGACCCAGTACTTC. Translating it yields CASSRRQNQETQYF.

This clonotype occurred many times. The chain employs TRBV7-9 and TRBJ2-5, with D unclear. The CDR3 runs to 11 residues. Between the trimmed V and J ends, which lost 7 bases and 5 bases, there was a span of 8 bases. Germline-derived CDR1 and CDR2 are SEHNR and FQNEAQ (reference sequence). CDR3 sequence (DNA): TGTGCCAGCACCGAGGTTGAGACCCAGTACTTC. This sequence encodes CASTEVETQYF.

This clonotype was detected a few times. One junction end does not reproduce the germline sequence, and a read error may be involved. This chain connects TRBV10-3 to TRBJ1-1, with TRBD1 matching over 7 bases. The CDR3 spans 13 residues. Germline lookup yields CDR1 ENHRY and CDR2 SYGVKD. CDR3 protein: CAISRQGDTETFF. For the CDR3, the DNA is TGTGCCATCAGCCGGCAGGGGGACACTGAAACTTTCTTT.

The table lists this clonotype with a few counts. This chain connects TRBV29-1 to TRBJ2-3, with D perhaps matching TRBD1 or TRBD2 (6 bases each). V lost 4 bases to trimming and J lost 0 bases, with 11 bases between them. The CDR3 length is 14 residues. Germline V gene lookup returns CDR1 SQVTM and CDR2 ANQGSEA. The CDR3 DNA reads TGCAGCGTTGCTCGGGGGCGCAGCACAGATACGCAGTATTTT. This codes for CSVARGRSTDTQYF.

In this sample, this clonotype turned up a few times. The chain combines TRBV7-2 with TRBJ2-7; D might be TRBD1 or TRBD2, each matching 6 bases. V lost 5 bases to trimming and J lost 2 bases, with 10 bases between them. The germline CDR1 and CDR2 sequences are SGHTA and FQGNSA. This CDR3 has 13 amino acids. CDR3 protein: CASSRGDTYEQYF. The DNA of the CDR3 is TGTGCCAGCAGCAGGGGGGACACCTACGAGCAGTACTTC. Full variable domain (outside the CDR3, taken from reference TRBV7-2 and TRBJ2-7): GAGVSQSPSNKVTEKGKDVELRCDPISGHTALYWYRQSLGQGLEFLIYFQGNSAPDKSGLPSDRFSAERTGGSVSTLTIQRTQQEDSAVYLCASSRGDTYEQYFGPGTRLTVT.

There are many counts of this clonotype. Mismatch with germline at one junction end may stem from a read error. The chain couples TRBV7-7 to TRBJ1-2, with D possibly matching TRBD1 (5 bases). The CDR3 is made up of 14 amino acids. CDR1 is SSHAT and CDR2 is FNYEAQ in the germline V gene (reference sequence). The CDR3, as DNA: TGTGCTAGCAGCACGGGGACCCCCCCGCATGGCTACACCTTC. Protein product: CASSTGTPPHGYTF.

Turning to this clonotype: A much larger clone sits a single nucleotide away, making a read error possible. The chain employs TRBV28 and TRBJ2-7, with D unresolved. CDR1 and CDR2 (germline): MDHEN, SYDVKM. Trimming removed 6 bases from V and 3 bases from J, with 9 bases in between. There are 12 residues in the CDR3. The CDR3 DNA follows: TGTGCCAGCAGCCACGACGGCTACGAGCAGTACTTC. Its protein is CASSHDGYEQYF.

This clonotype appeared a few times. The V call is TRBV20-1, the J call TRBJ2-7; D is perhaps TRBD1 (5 bases). The CDR3 contains 12 residues. V shed 3 bases and J shed 3 bases, with 9 bases lying between them. Germline lookup yields CDR1 DFQATT and CDR2 SNEGSKA (reference sequence). The CDR3 loop reads CSASGRGYEQYF. CDR3 sequence (DNA): TGCAGTGCTAGTGGTAGGGGCTACGAGCAGTACTTC.

The V call is TRBV10-3, the J call TRBJ2-6, with a weak D call TRBD1 (6 bases). V gave up 10 bases and J gave up 0 bases, with 16 bases separating them. CDR3 length: 16 residues. CDR1 and CDR2 from the germline V gene are ENHRY and SYGVKD. DNA of the CDR3: TGTGCCAGCAGCGTACAGGGTATCTCTGGGGCCAACGTCCTGACTTTC. This codes for CASSVQGISGANVLTF.

This clonotype was seen repeatedly, ten times or more. The V and J genes are TRBV25-1 and TRBJ1-2; no reliable D call. The CDR3 sequence is 14 residues long. CDR1 is MGHDK, CDR2 SYGVNS, per germline. The ends were cut back, 2 bases at V and 4 bases at J, with 11 bases in the middle. The CDR3 region has the DNA TGTGCCAGCAGTGAAGGCACGCGGCTCTATGGCTACACCTTC. This encodes CASSEGTRLYGYTF.

This clonotype was observed many times. The rearrangement links TRBV7-7 to TRBJ2-5; a possible D gene is TRBD1 (5 bases). Trimming stripped 0 bases from V and 4 bases from J, with 12 bases between. Germline CDR1 is SSHAT and CDR2 is FNYEAQ (reference sequence). The CDR3 is made up of 15 amino acids. CDR3 DNA: TGTGCCAGCAGCTTAGCAGGGGTAGAAGGAGAGACCCAGTACTTC. Encoded protein: CASSLAGVEGETQYF.

The chain uses TRBV5-5 and TRBJ2-7; the D gene is possibly TRBD1 (5 bases). This CDR3 comprises 14 residues. V was pared by 4 bases and J by 0 bases, with 11 bases between. Germline values: CDR1 SGHKS, CDR2 YYEKEE (reference sequence). The CDR3 protein is CASSPLGVSYEQYF. CDR3 coding DNA: TGTGCCAGCAGCCCTCTAGGGGTCTCCTACGAGCAGTACTTC.

This chain connects TRBV7-4 to TRBJ2-5; possible D gene TRBD2, 6 bases. V was cut by 6 bases and J by 4 bases, with 18 bases left in between. CDR1 is SGHVT and CDR2 is SQSDAQ in the germline V gene. CDR3 length equals 15 residues. The CDR3 loop is CASSVAGGASETQYF. Here the CDR3 DNA reads TGTGCCAGCAGTGTGGCAGGCGGGGCATCAGAGACCCAGTACTTC.

The rearrangement uses TRBV30 and TRBJ2-7; D remains ambiguous. Germline V CDR1 and CDR2: GTSNPN, SVGIG (reference sequence). V lost 2 bases and J 0 bases, leaving 8 bases between the germline ends. The CDR3 runs 13 residues. This CDR3 is CAWSITLSYEQYF. The CDR3 DNA reads as TGTGCCTGGAGTATAACTCTCTCCTACGAGCAGTACTTC.